These T cell receptor beta chains were read from a single sample in a study of Ad26.COV2.S vaccination and SARS-CoV-2 variants. The table came from immunoSEQ multiplex PCR; TCRdb's copy has only in-frame clones and leaves some out. The profile shows 350,000 to 500,000 clones, roughly 90% of them singletons. Sequenced material: peripheral blood, taken in a trial of Ad26.COV2.S vaccine versus placebo. These receptor sequences come from a person aged 18 to 59 who received the Ad26.COV2.S COVID-19 vaccine or a placebo. Both conserved end residues are part of each CDR3. The order of the fields is D gene, V gene, clone size, J gene, CDR3 DNA, CDR3 protein. The D gene is left open where the match is weak. Not every row has a clone size; where given, it reads once, few, many or a size class.

>-|TRBV19|-|TRBJ1-5
TGTGCCAGTTTAAGTAACGGTCAGCCCCAGCATTTT
CASLSNGQPQHF
>-|TRBV5-1|-|TRBJ2-1
TGCGCCAGCAGCTATACCGGGGCATTAGGGGAGCAGTTCTTC
CASSYTGALGEQFF
>-|TRBV29-1|-|TRBJ1-2
TGCAGCGTTGAAGGCCCCCCTGGAGGGATTGGGAACTATGGCTACACCTTC
CSVEGPPGGIGNYGYTF
>-|TRBV11-2|-|TRBJ1-2
TGTGCCAGCAGCTTAGGGACCGGGACCTATGGCTACACCTTC
CASSLGTGTYGYTF
>-|TRBV7-6|-|TRBJ2-6
TGTGCCAGCAGCTTAGACCCTGGGGCCAACGTCCTGACTTTC
CASSLDPGANVLTF
>-|TRBV7-2|-|TRBJ1-2
TGTGCCAGCAGCATTAAACTAGGGGGAAACTATGGCTACACCTTC
CASSIKLGGNYGYTF
>-|TRBV6-2/TRBV6-3|-|TRBJ2-3
TGTGCCAGCAGTCCCTGGGCGGGCACAGATACGCAGTATTTT
CASSPWAGTDTQYF
>-|TRBV30|-|TRBJ1-5
TGTGCCTGGAGTGTTCGTCGGTCCAATCAGCCCCAGCATTTT
CAWSVRRSNQPQHF
>-|TRBV9|few|TRBJ1-1
TGTGCCAGCAGCGCCCGAGGACTGGCGAACACTGAAGCTTTCTTT
CASSARGLANTEAFF
>-|TRBV15|-|TRBJ2-2
TGTGCCACCAGCAGGTTAACCGGGGAGCTGTTTTTT
CATSRLTGELFF
>-|TRBV6-6|once|TRBJ1-1
TGTGCCAGCAGGGGGGGCGGGAACACTGAAGCTTTCTTT
CASRGGGNTEAFF
>-|TRBV12-3/TRBV12-4|-|TRBJ1-5
TGTGCCAGCAGTTTTCAGGGACGTCAGCCCCAGCATTTT
CASSFQGRQPQHF
>-|TRBV29-1|-|TRBJ1-1
TGCAGCGTTGAACGGCAGTTTACATCTTTCTTT
CSVERQFTSFF
>TRBD1|TRBV6-6|-|TRBJ1-2
TGTGCCAGCAGTTACGGGTCTGACAGGGGCTATGGCTACACCTTC
CASSYGSDRGYGYTF
>-|TRBV28|-|TRBJ1-2
TGTGCCAGCGGTAGGACCATTTATGGCTACACCTTC
CASGRTIYGYTF
>-|TRBV5-5|-|TRBJ2-7
TGTGCCAGCAGCTTGTCAGGGAGCACCTACGAGCAGTACTTC
CASSLSGSTYEQYF
>TRBD1|TRBV28|-|TRBJ1-2
TGTGCCAGCAGTTGGGACAGAGAGAATGGCTACACCTTC
CASSWDRENGYTF
>-|TRBV3-1/TRBV3-2|-|TRBJ2-4
TGTGCCAGCAGCCAAGTGGTCAAAAACATTCAGTACTTC
CASSQVVKNIQYF
>TRBD2|TRBV5-1|-|TRBJ2-3
TGCGCCAGCGTCACGGGAGGCACGGGAGATACGCAGTATTTT
CASVTGGTGDTQYF
>-|TRBV5-1|-|TRBJ2-7
TGCGCCAGCAGCTTGGGGGTCGGTTTCAGGCTGGAGCAGTACTTC
CASSLGVGFRLEQYF
>-|TRBV5-4|-|TRBJ2-2
TGTGCCAGCAGCCCCCCTACAGGGAGACACACCGGGGAGCTGTTTTTT
CASSPPTGRHTGELFF
>-|TRBV5-5|-|TRBJ2-2
TGTGCCAGCAGCTTGAGGCCCGGGGAGCTGTTTTTT
CASSLRPGELFF
>-|TRBV5-4|-|TRBJ2-1
TGTGCCAGCAGCTTGGGTCTAGTTGCTGAGCAGTTCTTC
CASSLGLVAEQFF
>-|TRBV5-5|-|TRBJ1-1
TGTGCCAGCAGCGCGGGCTTTAACACTGAAGCTTTCTTT
CASSAGFNTEAFF
>-|TRBV6-1|-|TRBJ2-2
TGTGCCAGCAGTGAAGTAAGGGTTAACACCGGGGAGCTGTTTTTT
CASSEVRVNTGELFF
>-|TRBV20-1|-|TRBJ2-5
TGCAGTGGCACGCTACAAGAGACCCAGTACTTC
CSGTLQETQYF
>-|TRBV19|many|TRBJ1-5
TGTGCCAGTAGTACACCAGGGATTGGCCAGCCCCAGCATTTT
CASSTPGIGQPQHF
>TRBD1|TRBV6-2/TRBV6-3|-|TRBJ2-7
TGTGCCAGCAGTTATATCCCTGGGACAGGGGGTCGGTACGAGCAGTACTTC
CASSYIPGTGGRYEQYF
>-|TRBV6-2/TRBV6-3|few|TRBJ2-3
TGTGCCAGCAGTTACATTGGGGTCCCAGATACGCAGTATTTT
CASSYIGVPDTQYF
>-|TRBV4-1|-|TRBJ2-2
TGCGCCAGCAGCCAAGATCGGGTGGCCGGGGAGCTGTTTTTT
CASSQDRVAGELFF
>-|TRBV6-6|-|TRBJ1-1
TGTGCCAGCAGTCTGGACAGAATGAACACTGAAGCTTTCTTT
CASSLDRMNTEAFF
>-|TRBV10-3|-|TRBJ1-2
TGTGCCATCAGTACAGGCGACTATGGCTACACCTTC
CAISTGDYGYTF
>TRBD1|TRBV27|-|TRBJ1-6
TGTGCCAGCAGTTTGCTCGGACAGGGGGCTAATTCACCCCTCCACTTT
CASSLLGQGANSPLHF
>TRBD1|TRBV7-6|once|TRBJ1-1
TGTGCCAGCAGCACTCAGACAGGGGGGCTAGAGACGGAAGCTTTCTTT
CASSTQTGGLETEAFF
>-|TRBV30|once|TRBJ2-5
TGTGCCTGGAGTGTACGCGGGGTTCGTGAGACCCAGTACTTC
CAWSVRGVRETQYF
>-|TRBV6-2/TRBV6-3|once|TRBJ2-7
TGTGCCAGCAGTTATATCCCTAACCGTTCCTACGAGCAGTACTTC
CASSYIPNRSYEQYF
>-|TRBV27|-|TRBJ2-7
TGTGCCAGCAGTGTAAGGGGGCGGGGGACCTACGAGCAGTACTTC
CASSVRGRGTYEQYF
>TRBD2|TRBV5-1|-|TRBJ2-1
TGCGCCAGCAGCCTCTCTAGCGGGGGGGCCGGGAATGAGCAGTTCTTC
CASSLSSGGAGNEQFF
>-|TRBV2|once|TRBJ2-3
TGTGCCAGCCTGTTTGAGGGGGTCGCAGATACGCAGTATTTT
CASLFEGVADTQYF
>TRBD2|TRBV11-2|few|TRBJ2-1
TGTGCCAGCAGCTCTGTTGGAGCGGGGGGTTACAATGAGCAGTTCTTC
CASSSVGAGGYNEQFF
>-|TRBV5-6|-|TRBJ1-1
TGTGCCAGCAGCTTGCTCCTGAACACTGAAGCTTTCTTT
CASSLLLNTEAFF
>TRBD2|TRBV4-3|-|TRBJ2-5
TGCGCCAGCAGCCAAGGGATAGCGGGGGGGTCCCTCGGGACCCAGTACTTC
CASSQGIAGGSLGTQYF